Sequencing of this T cell receptor (beta chain) was carried out in a study of human T cells and chemical hapten exposure. MiXCR, applied by TCRdb to the RACE reads, yields one record per CDR3 protein. The table includes roughly 70,000 distinct CDR3 sequences, 9.8% detected once. Noted time point: patch test 1, 2 weeks after DPC sensitization. Treatment: therapeutic diphenylcyclopropenone sensitization with weekly scalp DPC. V gave up 7 bases and J gave up 4 bases, with 16 bases separating them. CDR3 length: 15 residues. Germline V lookup: CDR1 MNHEY, CDR2 SVGAGI. There are a few counts of this clonotype.

The chain carries TRBV6-5 and TRBJ2-2; TRBD2 might be the D (6 bases). The material sequenced was whole blood, taken in connection with sensitization to the hapten diphenylcyclopropenone (DPC). The receptor comes from a woman in her thirties or forties with alopecia areata. Some clones in this sample may be carry-over from other donors' samples. CDR3 in DNA: TGTGCCAGCACCTCCTGGGGGGTCGGCACCGGGGAGCTGTTTTTT. This codes for CASTSWGVGTGELFF.